This entry lists 3 T cell receptor beta chains sequenced from one sample in a study of T cell repertoires in cytomegalovirus infection. TCRdb re-analysed the reads in MiXCR, keeping a single row per CDR3 protein. The sample records hundreds of thousands of distinct CDR3 sequences, roughly a sixth being singletons. Material for sequencing was PBMCs. The receptors shown here come from a human donor in good health (CMV status not recorded). Some clones in this sample may be carry-over from other donors' samples.

This chain connects TRBV4-2 to TRBJ1-2; D call uncertain. Trimming cost V 0 bases and J 2 bases, with 7 bases left between them. This CDR3 is 14 amino acids long. Germline V gene lookup returns CDR1 LGHNA and CDR2 YNFKEQ. Here the CDR3 DNA reads TGTGCCAGCAGCCAAGAGCCAAACAACTATGGCTACACCTTC. This translates into CASSQEPNNYGYTF.

Ten or more counts support this clonotype. The rearrangement links TRBV7-3 to TRBJ2-4, with D possibly matching TRBD2 (5 bases). V lost 2 bases and J 8 bases, leaving 10 bases between the germline ends. The V gene's germline CDR1 is SGHTA and CDR2 FQGTGA. The CDR3 is made up of 13 amino acids. CDR3 DNA: TGTGCCAGCAGCTTAGGAGGTTTGGACATTCAGTACTTC. It encodes CASSLGGLDIQYF.

The sample holds many counts of this clonotype. This rearrangement joins TRBV7-2 to TRBJ2-3; TRBD1 might be the D (6 bases). CDR3 length equals 15 residues. Trimming shortened V by 2 bases and J by 6 bases, and 15 bases separated the two germline ends. Germline values: CDR1 SGHTA, CDR2 FQGNSA. The CDR3 is CASSLWTDLPDTQYF. CDR3 DNA: TGTGCCAGCAGCTTATGGACAGACTTACCGGATACGCAGTATTTT.